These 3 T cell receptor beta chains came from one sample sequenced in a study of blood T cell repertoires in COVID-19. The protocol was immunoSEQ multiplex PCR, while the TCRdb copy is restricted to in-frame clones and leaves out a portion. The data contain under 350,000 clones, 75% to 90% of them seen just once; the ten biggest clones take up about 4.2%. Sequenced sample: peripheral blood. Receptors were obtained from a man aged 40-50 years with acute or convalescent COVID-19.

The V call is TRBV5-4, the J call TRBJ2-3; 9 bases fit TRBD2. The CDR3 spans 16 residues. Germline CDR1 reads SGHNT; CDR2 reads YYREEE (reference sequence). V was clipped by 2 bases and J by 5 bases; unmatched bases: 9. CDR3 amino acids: CASSFKRGATGDTQYF. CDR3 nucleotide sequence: TGTGCCAGCAGCTTCAAGCGGGGGGCGACCGGAGATACGCAGTATTTT. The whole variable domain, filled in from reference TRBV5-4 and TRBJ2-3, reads ETGVTQSPTHLIKTRGQQVTLRCSSQSGHNTVSWYQQALGQGPQFIFQYYREEENGRGNFPPRFSGLQFPNYSSELNVNALELDDSALYLCASSFKRGATGDTQYFGPGTRLTVL.

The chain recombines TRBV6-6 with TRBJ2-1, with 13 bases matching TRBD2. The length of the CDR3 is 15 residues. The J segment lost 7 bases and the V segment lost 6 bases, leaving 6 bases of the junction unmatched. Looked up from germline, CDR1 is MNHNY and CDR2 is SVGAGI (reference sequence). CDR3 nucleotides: TGTGCCAGCAGAACTAGCGGGGGGGCGGGGAATGAGCAGTTCTTC. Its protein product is CASRTSGGAGNEQFF.

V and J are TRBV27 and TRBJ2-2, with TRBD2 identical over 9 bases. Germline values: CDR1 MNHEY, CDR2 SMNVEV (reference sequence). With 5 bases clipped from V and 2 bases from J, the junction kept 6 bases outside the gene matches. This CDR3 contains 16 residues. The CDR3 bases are TGTGCCAGCAGTGCTTGGGGGACTAGCAACACCGGGGAGCTGTTTTTT. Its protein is CASSAWGTSNTGELFF.